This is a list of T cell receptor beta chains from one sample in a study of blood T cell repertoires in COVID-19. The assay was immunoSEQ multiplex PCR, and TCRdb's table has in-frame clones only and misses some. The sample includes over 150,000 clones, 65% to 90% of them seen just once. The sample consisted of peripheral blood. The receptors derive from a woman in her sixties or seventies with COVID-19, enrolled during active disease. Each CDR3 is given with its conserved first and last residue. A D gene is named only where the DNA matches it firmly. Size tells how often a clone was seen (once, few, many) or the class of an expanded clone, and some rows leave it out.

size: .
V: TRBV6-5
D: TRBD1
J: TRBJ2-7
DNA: TGTGCCAGCAGAGGGACAGGGTATGAGCAGTACTTC
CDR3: CASRGTGYEQYF

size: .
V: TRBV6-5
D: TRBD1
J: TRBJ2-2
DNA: TGTGCCACACAGGGGGCGCGCACCGGGGAGCTGTTTTTT
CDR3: CATQGARTGELFF

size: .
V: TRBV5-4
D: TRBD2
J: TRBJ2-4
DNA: TGTGCCAGCAGCTTTGGGGGGGACATTCAGTACTTC
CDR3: CASSFGGDIQYF

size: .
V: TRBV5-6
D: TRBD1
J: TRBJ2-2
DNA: TGTGCCAGCAGCCCCGGGACAGGGGGAACCGGGGAGCTGTTTTTT
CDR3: CASSPGTGGTGELFF

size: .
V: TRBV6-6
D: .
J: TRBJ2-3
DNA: TGTGCCAGCAGTTACTCGATGCGACTTTCCGGAGATACGCAGTATTTT
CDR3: CASSYSMRLSGDTQYF

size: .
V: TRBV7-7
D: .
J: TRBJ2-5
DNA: TGTGCTAGCAGCTTAGGAAGACAATCCCACGAGACCCAGTACTTC
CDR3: CASSLGRQSHETQYF

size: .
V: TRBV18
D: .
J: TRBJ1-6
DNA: TGTGCCAGCTCAGTCGGGGGTAATTCACCCCTCCACTTT
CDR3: CASSVGGNSPLHF

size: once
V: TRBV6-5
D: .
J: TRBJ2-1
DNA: TGTGCCAGCAGCTCTGTGGGGATAGGGACTTATGAGCAGTTCTTC
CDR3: CASSSVGIGTYEQFF

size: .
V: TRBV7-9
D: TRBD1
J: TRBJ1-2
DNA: TGTGCCAGTACAGGGGGTAACTATGGCTACACCTTC
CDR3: CASTGGNYGYTF

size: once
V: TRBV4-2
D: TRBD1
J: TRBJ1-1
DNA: TGTGCCAGCATTCAGGACAGGGGCACTGAAGCTTTCTTT
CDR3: CASIQDRGTEAFF

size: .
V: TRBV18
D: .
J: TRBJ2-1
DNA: TGTGCCAGCTCACCGAGGACTGGGAACAATGAGCAGTTCTTC
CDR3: CASSPRTGNNEQFF

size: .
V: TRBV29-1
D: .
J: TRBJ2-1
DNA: TGCAGCGTTGTTAAGACGGGAACTTACAATGAGCAGTTCTTC
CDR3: CSVVKTGTYNEQFF

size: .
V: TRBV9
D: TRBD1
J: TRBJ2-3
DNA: TGTGCCAGCAGCGTAGTTCCAGGGGGCACAAATACGCAGTATTTT
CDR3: CASSVVPGGTNTQYF

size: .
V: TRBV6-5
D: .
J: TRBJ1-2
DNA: TGTGCCAGCAGTCAAACACAGAACTATGGCTACACCTTC
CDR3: CASSQTQNYGYTF

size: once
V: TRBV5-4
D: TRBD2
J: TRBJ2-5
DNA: TGTGCCAGCAGCTTGGGGAGCGGGGCACCAGACCAAGAGACCCAGTACTTC
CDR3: CASSLGSGAPDQETQYF

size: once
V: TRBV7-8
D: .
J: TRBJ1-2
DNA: TGTGCCAGCAGCCTCGACTCCTTCAGCAACTATGGCTACACCTTC
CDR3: CASSLDSFSNYGYTF

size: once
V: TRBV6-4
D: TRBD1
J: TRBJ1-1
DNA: TGTGCCAGCAGACAGGGGATGAACACTGAAGCTTTCTTT
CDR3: CASRQGMNTEAFF

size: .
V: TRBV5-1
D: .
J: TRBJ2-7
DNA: TGCGCCAGCAGCTTGGCGGCAGGGCTCGGATCCTACGAGCAGTACTTC
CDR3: CASSLAAGLGSYEQYF

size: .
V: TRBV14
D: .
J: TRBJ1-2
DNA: TGTGCCAGCAGCCAAAACAGGGCTGATGGCTACACCTTC
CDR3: CASSQNRADGYTF

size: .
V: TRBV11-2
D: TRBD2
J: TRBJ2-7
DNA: TGTGCCAGCAGCCCATCAGGTGGGGAGGGCCCATACGAGCAGTACTTC
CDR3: CASSPSGGEGPYEQYF

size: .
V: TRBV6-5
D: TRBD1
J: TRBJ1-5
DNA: TGTGCCAGCAGGGGGACAGGGACTCAGCCCCAGCATTTT
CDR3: CASRGTGTQPQHF

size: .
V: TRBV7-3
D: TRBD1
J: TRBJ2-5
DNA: TGTGCCAGCAGCTTCGGGACAGGGGCCGAGACCCAGTACTTC
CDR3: CASSFGTGAETQYF

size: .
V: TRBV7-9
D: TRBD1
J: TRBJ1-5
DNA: TGTGCCAGCAGCCCCGGGACAGGGGGCCGGTTTAGCAATCAGCCCCAGCATTTT
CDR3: CASSPGTGGRFSNQPQHF

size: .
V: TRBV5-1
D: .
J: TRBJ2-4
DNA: TGCGCCAGCAGCTTATTACAGGGCGCCAAAAACATTCAGTACTTC
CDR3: CASSLLQGAKNIQYF